The entry below gives a single TCR beta chain sequence along with its context. Its cognate antigen has yet to be identified. The record has no base qualities; no much larger clone is one base away. The label giving this sample's time point can be read as: baseline before first vaccination. Vaccinee samples came from UK trials COV001 and COV002, including a single-blind randomized controlled phase 2/3 trial of AZD1222 (ChAdOx1 nCoV-19) in healthy adults. For TCRbeta chain sequencing, PBMC samples from trial participants were taken at day 0 and at day 28 after the second dose. This specimen comes from a study of T cell responses to AZD1222 COVID-19 vaccine (dated by TCRdb to about 2021). Some background on the complete study: AZD1222 recipients whose second dose came at about 4 weeks and those whose second dose came at about 12 weeks were combined into one group, since spike-specific TCR depth and breadth did not differ between the two schedules. Trial participants were enrolled by age into subgroups of 18-55, 56-69 and 70-plus years, and around 150, 28 and 57 TCR-sequenced participants, respectively, were included in these subgroups. TCR sequencing covered more than 230 trial participants: some 210 given two doses of AZD1222 and approximately 26 given two doses of MenACWY control vaccine.

The CDR3 regions of human TCRbeta chains were analyzed by immunosequencing. Per the original workflow: TCRs in the repertoires were matched against a reference library of SARS-CoV-2-specific TCRs that had been generated with the MIRA antigen-specificity platform. Breadth meant the fraction of unique TCRs that were SARS-CoV-2-associated, whereas depth meant the fraction of total T cells that were SARS-CoV-2-associated. Using the MIRA data, each spike-specific TCR was assigned both to the spike region to which the TCR was reactive and to a CD4 or CD8 class. Log10-transformed breadth and depth values were compared by one-way ANOVA with Sidak's multiple comparisons tests. Here the immuneACCESS table is served through TCRdb, limited to in-frame sequences with V and J called. Missing clones are a known gap in these copies; in checked studies unresolved V genes cover under half, and the rest lacks a known reason. That table furnishes V, J and clone size, whereas the DNA furnished D and trimming. Here the sample has 150,000 or so clones; around 90% occur a single time. Together, the top ten hold around 1.3% of the sample.

Summary of the overall study and its limitations: Conclusions about previously exposed vaccinees are limited, since just five or six AZD1222 recipients were seropositive for SARS-CoV-2 at baseline. Reportedly, close to half of the unique spike-specific TCRs recognized epitopes lying outside the regions that are mutated in the B.1.351 and B.1.1.7 variants. Most participants were white British and females outnumbered males, and the authors suggested that clonal diversity may have been underestimated. The 56-69-year group was small, and its depth increase did not reach significance, likely because of low power. Because no samples from the day 14 peak response were available, repertoires could be characterized only after the peak T cell response. The vaccine-associated CD4 TCRs covered the entire spike protein, and the dominant responses fell in regions 160-218 and 743-854. After two AZD1222 doses, spike-specific TCR breadth and depth were significantly higher than at day 0 and than in MenACWY recipients.

This clonotype was sampled from an adult in good health. The sample consisted of peripheral blood, taken on day 0 of AZD1222 vaccination.

CDR3 loop: CASGYTRNEQFF. The bases are TGTGCCAGCGGATATACTCGGAATGAGCAGTTCTTC. The V and J genes are TRBV6-5 and TRBJ2-1; confidence is insufficient to name the D gene. V gives up 8 bases and J gives up 7 bases, and the segment between their germline ends measures 12 bases. As encoded in the germline V gene, CDR1 is MNHEY while CDR2 is SVGAGI. The CDR3 contains 12 residues, cysteine and phenylalanine counted. Of all the DNA, just the CDR3 is kept, 36 bases in frame from base 1.